This TCR beta chain was documented in a study of blood T cell repertoires in COVID-19. Looking at the study overall: The United States, Italy and Spain provided the acute and convalescent COVID-19 samples. In each case, the material was cDNA or gDNA derived from T cells, B-cell-depleted T cells, or PBMCs.

The CDR3 spans 12 residues. The germline V and J ends were trimmed by 7 bases and 8 bases, with 15 bases remaining between them. CDR1 SQVTM and CDR2 ANQGSEA come from the germline V gene. In the original analysis: Cell counts per sample came from amplifying reference gene primers. Assay: immunoSEQ multiplex PCR; the TCRdb copy retains only in-frame clones and omits some. That table furnishes V, J and clone size, whereas the DNA furnished D and trimming. The table includes nearly 300,000 clones, around 88% detected once. This receptor was obtained from a woman in her 30s who had recovered from COVID-19. The sample taken for sequencing was peripheral blood. This chain uses TRBV29-1 with TRBJ2-1; a weak D match, TRBD2 (6 bases). The CDR3 loop reads CSATGTPHEQFF. DNA of the CDR3: TGCAGCGCCACCGGGACTCCACATGAGCAGTTCTTC.